This entry describes one T cell receptor (beta chain). PCR was performed using 60 Vbeta and 13 Jbeta primers. Here immunoSEQ multiplex PCR was the method, and the copy in TCRdb shows in-frame clones only, minus some. The table lists around 90,000 clones, about 89% of them singletons. The data are from a study of cytomegalovirus exposure and HLA in healthy donors. Germline V gene sequence: CDR1 SGHRS, CDR2 YFSETQ. J lost 4 bases, V lost 4 bases, and 5 bases had no gene match. The CDR3 contains 14 residues. The sequenced sample was PBMCs. This TCR derives from a young man in good health and CMV-seropositive. The chain employs TRBV5-1 and TRBJ1-5, with 7 bases identical to TRBD1. The CDR3: CASSAGTDNQPQHF. The CDR3 DNA reads TGCGCCAGCAGCGCCGGGACAGATAATCAGCCCCAGCATTTT.